The 25 T cell receptor beta chains below come from one sample, sequenced in a study of tumor and adjacent non-tumor tissue in lung cancer. The template was RNA from unsorted bulk tissue. TCRbeta libraries were built with three rounds of nested PCR, modified from ARM-PCR. TCRdb passed the multiplex PCR reads through MiXCR, listing each CDR3 protein once. Here the sample spans about 93,000 distinct CDR3 sequences, approximately 70% being singletons. Input material: lung tumor tissue. The receptor set was obtained from a man aged 60 to 69 with non-small cell lung cancer.

As for this clonotype: It may be a read error: a sequence one base away is much more abundant. The CDR3 loop is CASSLSGLAAVSYEQYF. In DNA, the CDR3 is TGTGCCAGCAGCTTATCGGGACTAGCGGCAGTTTCCTACGAGCAGTACTTC. V usage is TRBV7-8 and J usage is TRBJ2-7; 11 bases are a match to TRBD2. Germline V gene lookup returns CDR1 SGHVS and CDR2 FQNEAQ. Trimming took 2 bases from V and 1 from J; bases not matched to a gene: 7. This CDR3 is built from 17 residues.

Details on this clonotype: At one boundary the junction diverges from the germline segment, which might be a read error. The chain employs TRBV7-9 and TRBJ1-2; TRBD1 is a possible D gene (5 bases). This CDR3 spans 15 amino acids. The germline CDR1 and CDR2 sequences are SEHNR and FQNEAQ (reference sequence). CDR3 sequence reads: CASSFSGKDNCGYIF. CDR3 coding DNA: TGTGCCAGCAGCTTCTCAGGGAAGGATAACTGTGGCTACATCTTC.

Worth noting for this clonotype: The junction shows a germline mismatch at one end, possibly a read error. V gene TRBV11-3 combines with J gene TRBJ2-7; 9 nucleotides align to TRBD1. The V gene's germline CDR1 is SGHNT and CDR2 YENEEA. There are 15 residues in the CDR3. The CDR3 reads CAGSSTGTGSYGQYF. In DNA form, the CDR3 reads TGTGCCGGCAGTTCTACAGGGACAGGGTCCTACGGGCAGTACTTC.

The genes are TRBV6-5 and TRBJ1-1; tentatively, D is TRBD1 (5 bases). Germline-derived CDR1 and CDR2 are MNHEY and SVGAGI. The V gene lost 6 bases and the J gene lost 11 bases, with 22 bases spanning the gap. CDR3 length equals 14 residues. CDR3 in DNA: TGTGCCAGCAGCCCGGGGCACTTGGGCCCAGAGGCTTTCTTT. Translating it yields CASSPGHLGPEAFF.

The chain is built from TRBV5-1 and TRBJ2-1; perhaps TRBD2 as D (6 bases). V was pared by 0 bases and J by 0 bases, with 7 bases between. The CDR3 runs 15 residues. Germline V gives CDR1 SGHRS, CDR2 YFSETQ. The CDR3 bases are TGCGCCAGCAGCTTGGGACTAGACTCCTACAATGAGCAGTTCTTC. Encoded protein: CASSLGLDSYNEQFF.

About this clonotype: Lacking the conserved final phenylalanine or tryptophan, this CDR3 likely reflects a read error. The DNA is left out, because the CDR3 cannot be placed on it with certainty; the CDR3 is given as TCRdb lists it. J is TRBJ2-2 and V is TRBV4-1; the tabulated D call, TRBD2, remains unverified against the DNA. Germline CDR1 and CDR2: MGHRA and YSYEKL. The CDR3 comprises 16 residues, both ends counted. CDR3 protein: CASSQGQGPAAWEPFL.

This clonotype has only one observation. CDR3 residues: CAIIHGASGSHEQFF. CDR3 in DNA: TGTGCCATCATCCACGGGGCTAGCGGGAGCCATGAGCAGTTCTTC. The V gene is TRBV11-3, the J gene TRBJ2-1; 10 bases match TRBD2. Germline V gene sequence: CDR1 SGHNT, CDR2 YENEEA. This CDR3 is 15 amino acids long. With V trimmed by 10 bases and J by 8 bases, 14 bases remained unmatched.

Concerning this clonotype: Because it lacks the conserved phenylalanine or tryptophan at the end, this CDR3 is likely a read error. It is unclear where the CDR3 begins or ends on the DNA, so no DNA is shown, and the CDR3 is as TCRdb lists it. The chain joins TRBV29-1 to TRBJ2-1; the D segment call TRBD2 is taken from the table without a DNA check. Per the germline V gene, CDR1 is SQVTM and CDR2 is ANQGSEA. The CDR3 comprises 15 residues, both ends counted. The CDR3 reads CSVEGSHNSYNERFV.

Points on this clonotype: The junction differs from germline at one of its ends, possibly a read error. The J gene is TRBJ2-1, the V gene TRBV4-2; 8 nucleotides agree with TRBD2. CDR1 LGHNA and CDR2 YNFKEQ come from the germline V gene. This CDR3 region has 12 residues. The CDR3 reads CASGRGVNEESF. The CDR3 DNA sequence: TGTGCCAGCGGGCGGGGGGTAAATGAGGAGTCCTTC.

This sequence joins TRBV4-1 and TRBJ1-2; 8 positions agree with TRBD1. This CDR3 spans 17 amino acids. Germline V gives CDR1 MGHRA, CDR2 YSYEKL. V dropped 0 bases and J dropped 13; count of bases not matched to a gene: 19. The CDR3 spells CASSQDMGTGWLKDCTF. The CDR3 DNA is TGCGCCAGCAGCCAAGACATGGGGACAGGATGGTTAAAGGACTGCACCTTC.

This clonotype was counted only a few times. This sequence may be a read error, since a much larger clone differs from it by one base. J is TRBJ2-2 and V is TRBV5-1; D uncertain. V lost 5 bases to trimming and J lost 7 bases, with 12 bases between them. This CDR3 contains 13 residues. In germline, CDR1 is SGHRS, CDR2 YFSETQ. CDR3 loop: CASRSHFGGELFF. CDR3 nucleotides: TGCGCCAGCAGGTCTCACTTCGGCGGGGAGCTGTTTTTT.

The genes are TRBV12-3 or TRBV12-4 and TRBJ1-6; a weak D match, TRBD1 (6 bases). This CDR3 comprises 12 residues. The germline V and J ends were trimmed by 1 base and 18 bases, with 13 bases remaining between them. CDR3 loop: CASSLDGTTRHF. The CDR3 bases are TGTGCCAGCAGTTTAGATGGGACAACTCGCCACTTT.

For this clonotype: At one end the junction does not follow the germline gene, possibly because of a read error. The chain recombines TRBV6-1 with TRBJ1-1; D gene unclear. CDR3 length: 13 amino acids. Germline V gene data show CDR1 as MNHNS and CDR2 as SASEGT. DNA of the CDR3: TGTTCCAACAGTGTGTCGGCGAACACTGAAGCTTTATTT. Its protein is CSNSVSANTEALF.

With regard to this clonotype: A junction boundary mismatches the germline segment, possibly from a read error. The J gene is TRBJ1-1, the V gene TRBV6-5; D may be TRBD1 (6 bases). Germline lookup yields CDR1 MNHEY and CDR2 SVGAGI. CDR3 length: 14 amino acids. The CDR3 DNA follows: TGTGCCAGCAGTAACGGGGGCAGGGACACTGAAGATTTCTTT. Its protein is CASSNGGRDTEDFF.

For this clonotype: This sequence may be a read error, since a much larger clone differs from it by one base. The chain recombines TRBV20-1 with TRBJ2-6; D call uncertain. Deletions cut 2 bases from V and 2 bases from J, with 1 base between. Germline V gives CDR1 DFQATT, CDR2 SNEGSKA (reference sequence). This CDR3 has 12 amino acids. CDR3 sequence (DNA): TGCAGTGCTAGAACTGGGGCCAACGTCCTGACTTTC. This translates into CSARTGANVLTF.

As for this clonotype: The junction shows a germline mismatch at one end, possibly a read error. The rearrangement links TRBV29-1 to TRBJ2-5; no clear D gene. Germline V gene data show CDR1 as SQVTM and CDR2 as ANQGSEA. The CDR3 loop spans 11 amino acids. CDR3 region: CSVGRGEAQYF. CDR3 bases: TGCAGCGTTGGGAGAGGAGAGGCCCAGTACTTC.

The rearrangement uses TRBV13 and TRBJ1-1, with D hard to call. Germline CDR1 PRHDT, CDR2 FYEKMQ (reference sequence). This CDR3 has 12 residues. The ends were cut back, 11 bases at V and 2 bases at J, with 12 bases in the middle. CDR3 residues: CARSRKNTEAFF. As DNA, the CDR3 is TGTGCCCGCTCCAGAAAAAACACTGAAGCTTTCTTT.

About this clonotype: A much more abundant neighbour one base away suggests this may be a read error. The CDR3 sequence: CVSSLFRGENEKLFF. For the CDR3, the DNA is TGCGTCAGCAGCTTGTTTCGGGGGGAAAATGAAAAACTGTTTTTT. The genes are TRBV5-1 and TRBJ1-4, with D perhaps TRBD1 (5 bases). The CDR3 length is 15 residues. Per the germline V gene, CDR1 is SGHRS and CDR2 is YFSETQ. Full variable domain (missing parts from reference TRBV5-1 and TRBJ1-4): KAGVTQTPRYLIKTRGQQVTLSCSPISGHRSVSWYQQTPGQGLQFLFEYFSETQRNKGNFPGRFSGRQFSNSRSEMNVSTLELGDSALYLCVSSLFRGENEKLFFGSGTQLSVL.

In its sample, this clonotype was seen many times. This rearrangement joins TRBV6-1 to TRBJ2-7, with D tentatively TRBD1 or TRBD2 (5 bases each). Germline assignment: CDR1 MNHNS and CDR2 SASEGT. V shed 6 bases and J shed 7 bases, with 19 bases lying between them. The CDR3 length is 14 residues. CDR3 amino acids: CASRNGQGPGEQYF. The CDR3 coding sequence is TGTGCCAGCAGAAATGGGCAGGGTCCGGGAGAGCAGTACTTC.

The chain recombines TRBV29-1 with TRBJ2-4; D is possibly TRBD1 (5 bases). In germline, CDR1 is SQVTM, CDR2 ANQGSEA. The CDR3 sequence is 13 residues long. V was pared by 2 bases and J by 8 bases, with 13 bases between. In DNA form, the CDR3 reads TGCAGCGTTGAACCTAGGGGTTTCGACATTCAGTACTTC. It translates to CSVEPRGFDIQYF.

The genes are TRBV29-1 and TRBJ1-5, with 7 bases aligning to TRBD1. The junction had 14 bases not matched to a gene; V was cut back by 4 bases and J by 11 bases. Germline loops: CDR1 SQVTM, CDR2 ANQGSEA. The CDR3 contains 14 residues. CDR3 in DNA: TGCAGCGTTGTGTGTGACAGGGAGGGCCTGGCCCAGCATTTT. This codes for CSVVCDREGLAQHF.

As regards this clonotype: The final CDR3 position lacks the conserved phenylalanine or tryptophan, pointing to a likely read error. V and J are TRBV6-2 or TRBV6-3 and TRBJ2-5, with D perhaps given as TRBD1 or TRBD2 (5 bases each). The CDR3 contains 13 residues. The V end lost 11 bases, the J end lost 1 base, and 14 bases lay between the germline ends. From germline, CDR1 is MNHEY and CDR2 SVGEGT. Here the CDR3 reads CAGRDVSQETQYL. Here the CDR3 DNA reads TGTGCCGGACGGGACGTGAGCCAAGAGACCCAGTACCTC.

The V and J genes are TRBV6-5 and TRBJ1-2; D possibly corresponds to TRBD1 (6 bases). This CDR3 spans 14 amino acids. Trimming removed 3 bases at V and 12 bases at J, with 20 bases between. Germline-derived CDR1 and CDR2 are MNHEY and SVGAGI. The CDR3 reads CASSYGDKDYSNTF. The CDR3, as DNA: TGTGCCAGCAGTTATGGGGACAAGGACTATAGCAACACCTTC.

With regard to this clonotype: Its ends do not fully match the called genes, so a read error is possible. The chain is built from TRBV11-3 and TRBJ2-7; 10 bases match TRBD2. Germline V gene sequence: CDR1 SGHNT, CDR2 YENEEA. The CDR3 is 16 amino acids. The CDR3, as DNA: TGTGTCAGCAGCGCACTCTTAGCGGGAGGCCCCCTTGAGCAGTACTTC. This codes for CVSSALLAGGPLEQYF.

As concerns this clonotype: At one end the junction does not follow the germline gene, possibly because of a read error. The chain employs TRBV10-1 and TRBJ2-2; a weak D match, TRBD2 (5 bases). The CDR3 consists of 14 residues. Per the germline V gene, CDR1 is WNHNN and CDR2 is SYGVQD (reference sequence). The CDR3 reads CASSARIWTGVLFF. The DNA of the CDR3 is TGCGCCAGTAGCGCAAGGATTTGGACCGGGGTGCTGTTTTTT.